The 17 T cell receptor beta chains given below trace back to one sample, sequenced in a study of T cell responses to AZD1222 COVID-19 vaccine. Profiling relied on immunoSEQ multiplex PCR, and the TCRdb table lists in-frame clones only, not all of them. Of around 150,000 clones in the sample, just over 90% are singletons; the top ten hold less than 2.5%. Specimen: peripheral blood, collected 28 days after the second AZD1222 dose. The source of these receptors is an adult who received the AZD1222 COVID-19 vaccine.

The chain is built from TRBV10-2 and TRBJ2-2, with TRBD2 matching 7 bases. Germline CDR1 reads WSHSY; CDR2 reads SAAADI. J lost 1 base, V lost 6 bases, and 17 bases had no gene match. The CDR3 loop spans 19 amino acids. For the CDR3, the DNA is TGCGCCAGCAGCTGCAAGCCCCGACTAGCCGGAGGGAACACCGGGGAGCTGTTTTTT. This encodes CASSCKPRLAGGNTGELFF.

This clone was observed once. The gene calls are TRBV5-1 and TRBJ2-1, with TRBD2 identical over 7 bases. J lost 3 bases, V lost 1 base, and 4 bases had no gene match. CDR1 is SGHRS and CDR2 is YFSETQ in the germline V gene. The CDR3 is made up of 15 amino acids. Written as DNA, the CDR3 is TGCGCCAGCAGCTTGCAGGGAGGGAGCTACAATGAGCAGTTCTTC. It yields the protein CASSLQGGSYNEQFF.

This clone came up once. The CDR3 reads CASSLDSLGETQYF. The CDR3 DNA reads as TGCGCCAGCAGCTTAGACAGCCTCGGGGAGACCCAGTACTTC. This sequence joins TRBV5-1 and TRBJ2-5; D is possibly TRBD1 (5 bases). Looked up from germline, CDR1 is SGHRS and CDR2 is YFSETQ. The CDR3 runs 14 residues. The V end lost 2 bases, the J end lost 5 bases, and 13 bases lay between the germline ends.

The chain has TRBV5-1 and TRBJ1-1; D is ambiguous. The germline V and J ends were trimmed by 0 bases and 0 bases, with 12 bases remaining between them. Germline V gene lookup returns CDR1 SGHRS and CDR2 YFSETQ. The CDR3 is made up of 16 amino acids. The CDR3 region has the DNA TGCGCCAGCAGCTTGGCCGGAACAGCTATGAACACTGAAGCTTTCTTT. Its translation: CASSLAGTAMNTEAFF.

This rearrangement joins TRBV5-4 to TRBJ2-7; D is possibly TRBD1 or TRBD2 (5 bases each). Germline V gene sequence: CDR1 SGHNT, CDR2 YYREEE (reference sequence). The V end was cut by 7 bases, the J end by 7 bases, with 15 bases between. The CDR3 consists of 12 residues. CDR3 protein: CASETDYREQYF. CDR3 in DNA: TGTGCCAGCGAGACAGACTATCGTGAGCAGTACTTC.

The rearrangement links TRBV6-5 to TRBJ1-3; a weak D match, TRBD1 (5 bases). CDR1 is MNHEY and CDR2 is SVGAGI in the germline V gene. The CDR3 loop spans 13 amino acids. With 8 bases removed from V and 4 bases from J, the gap between germline ends came to 12 bases. Here the CDR3 DNA reads TGTGCCAGCTTCGGGGGGGAAGGAAACACCATATATTTT. Protein: CASFGGEGNTIYF.

The chain recombines TRBV6-5 with TRBJ2-5, with 7 bases lining up with TRBD2. V trimming: 8 bases; J trimming: 5 bases; junction bases outside the gene matches: 2. From germline, CDR1 is MNHEY and CDR2 SVGAGI. The CDR3 covers 11 residues. CDR3 protein: CASSGGETQYF. The DNA of the CDR3 is TGTGCCAGCTCCGGGGGGGAGACCCAGTACTTC.

The chain employs TRBV7-2 and TRBJ1-2, with TRBD1 as a possible D gene (5 bases). The CDR3 sequence is 17 residues long. Germline CDR1 and CDR2: SGHTA and FQGNSA. The V end was cut by 1 base, the J end by 7 bases, with 22 bases between. The CDR3 sequence: CASSLVSRLGGRGGYTF. In DNA, the CDR3 is TGTGCCAGCAGCTTAGTTTCGAGGTTGGGGGGTCGCGGTGGCTACACCTTC. Looking up the rest from reference TRBV7-2 and TRBJ1-2 gives the full variable domain: GAGVSQSPSNKVTEKGKDVELRCDPISGHTALYWYRQSLGQGLEFLIYFQGNSAPDKSGLPSDRFSAERTGGSVSTLTIQRTQQEDSAVYLCASSLVSRLGGRGGYTFGSGTRLTVV.

J is TRBJ1-6 and V is TRBV11-2; possible D gene TRBD1, 5 bases. The germline CDR1 and CDR2 sequences are SGHAT and FQNNGV. The germline V and J ends were trimmed by 8 bases and 0 bases, with 17 bases remaining between them. The CDR3 length is 17 residues. The CDR3 region is CASANTRGISYNSPLHF. CDR3 in DNA: TGTGCCAGCGCAAATACCCGGGGCATCTCCTATAATTCACCCCTCCACTTT.

This clone occurred once. The chain employs TRBV6-5 and TRBJ2-7; TRBD1 matches at 7 bases. The CDR3 runs 13 residues. The V gene end was trimmed by 7 bases and the J gene end by 4 bases; junction bases not matched to a gene: 7. The germline gives CDR1 MNHEY, CDR2 SVGAGI. The CDR3 DNA sequence: TGTGCCAGCACCCGACAGGGTGGTTACGAGCAGTACTTC. It yields the protein CASTRQGGYEQYF.

The genes are TRBV3-1 (or the pseudogene TRBV3-2) and TRBJ1-2; 10 bases match TRBD1. V was pared by 4 bases and J by 7 bases, with 6 bases of the junction left unmatched. Germline V CDR1 and CDR2: LGHDT, YNNKEL (reference sequence). This CDR3 is 14 amino acids long. CDR3 amino acids: CASSLRDRGRGYTF. The CDR3, as DNA: TGTGCCAGCAGCCTCAGGGACAGGGGACGTGGCTACACCTTC.

J is TRBJ1-2 and V is TRBV27; D is uncertain. CDR1 is MNHEY and CDR2 is SMNVEV in the germline V gene (reference sequence). The V and J ends lost 6 bases and 8 bases respectively, with 16 bases between them. CDR3 size: 13 residues. The CDR3 region is CASRYYLSGGYTF. The CDR3 DNA reads as TGTGCCAGCAGATATTATTTGAGTGGAGGCTACACCTTC.

The chain has TRBV7-8 and TRBJ1-6; D possibly corresponds to TRBD1 (6 bases). This CDR3 is 16 amino acids long. Per germline, CDR1 SGHVS and CDR2 FQNEAQ. The V end lost 5 bases, the J end lost 8 bases, and 19 bases lay between the germline ends. The chain's CDR3 is CASSNLNRALYSPLHF. The DNA of the CDR3 is TGTGCCAGCAGCAACTTGAACAGGGCGCTGTATTCACCCCTCCACTTT.

V gene TRBV5-1 combines with J gene TRBJ2-7; 7 bases line up with TRBD1. This CDR3 comprises 15 residues. V lost 0 bases to trimming and J lost 2 bases; unmatched junction nucleotides: 5. CDR1 is SGHRS and CDR2 is YFSETQ in the germline V gene. The CDR3 DNA follows: TGCGCCAGCAGCTTGGGACAGGGAAGGGCCTACGAGCAGTACTTC. This gives the protein CASSLGQGRAYEQYF.

The V gene is TRBV5-5, the J gene TRBJ1-2; the D is unclear. CDR3 length: 12 amino acids. V shed 0 bases and J shed 4 bases, with 4 bases lying between them. Germline V gene lookup returns CDR1 SGHKS and CDR2 YYEKEE (reference sequence). CDR3 nucleotide sequence: TGTGCCAGCAGCTTGGACGGCTATGGCTACACCTTC. It yields the protein CASSLDGYGYTF.

This clone has just a few counts. This chain connects TRBV6-5 to TRBJ1-1, with D unresolved. The CDR3 totals 15 residues. V lost 2 bases, J lost 1 base, and 11 bases lay in between. Germline CDR1 is MNHEY and CDR2 is SVGAGI. CDR3: CASSYGRVRNTEAFF. As DNA, the CDR3 is TGTGCCAGCAGTTACGGGAGGGTTCGGAACACTGAAGCTTTCTTT.

This clone appeared once. V gene TRBV12-3 or TRBV12-4 combines with J gene TRBJ1-4; D unresolved. The CDR3 is made up of 13 amino acids. Trimming pared 6 bases from V and 5 bases from J, leaving 10 bases between. Here the CDR3 DNA reads TGTGCCAGCAGGGCCCAGACCAATGAAAAACTGTTTTTT. Residues: CASRAQTNEKLFF.